This T cell receptor beta chain was observed in a study of cytotoxic CD8 clonotypes in ibrutinib-treated CLL. About the study: After treatment lasting a median about twelve months, range 6 to 36, response samples were collected. Per sample, productive templates averaged approximately 260,000 and productive rearrangements averaged approximately 87,000.

Investigators sought sequencing depths of between 1 in 200,000 and 1 in 1 million T cells. The repertoire was sequenced with immunoSEQ multiplex PCR; TCRdb's copy has only in-frame clones and lacks some. The sample carries some 120,000 clones, 84% recorded once. The V gene lost 0 bases and the J gene lost 0 bases, with 13 bases spanning the gap. Per germline, CDR1 LNHNV and CDR2 YYDKDF (reference sequence). The CDR3 spans 17 residues. The count of this clone is one. No antigen is known for it. Study-level points and caveats: Baseline clonality, higher than in age-matched healthy donors, tracked circulating CD8+ T-cell counts.

The sample in question was PBMCs, obtained after 24 months of ibrutinib treatment. The V call is TRBV15, the J call TRBJ2-3; D is possibly TRBD1 or TRBD2 (5 bases each). This clonotype was sampled from a human donor with chronic lymphocytic leukemia. The CDR3: CATSREWGTDSTDTQYF. CDR3 coding DNA: TGTGCCACCAGCAGAGAGTGGGGGACGGACAGCACAGATACGCAGTATTTT.